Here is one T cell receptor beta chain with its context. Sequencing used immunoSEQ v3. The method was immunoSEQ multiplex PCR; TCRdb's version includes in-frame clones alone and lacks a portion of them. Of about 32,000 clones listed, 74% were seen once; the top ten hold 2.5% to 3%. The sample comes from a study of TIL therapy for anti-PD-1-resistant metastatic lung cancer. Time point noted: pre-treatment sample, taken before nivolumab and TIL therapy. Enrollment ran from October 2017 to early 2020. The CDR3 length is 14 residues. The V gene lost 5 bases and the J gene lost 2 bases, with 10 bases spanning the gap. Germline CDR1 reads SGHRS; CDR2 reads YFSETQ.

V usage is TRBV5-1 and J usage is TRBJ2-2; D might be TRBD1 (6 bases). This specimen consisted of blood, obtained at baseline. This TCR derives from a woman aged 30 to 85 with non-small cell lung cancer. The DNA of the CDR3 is TGCGCCAGCAGGAGGGACACCAACACCGGGGAGCTGTTTTTT. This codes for CASRRDTNTGELFF.